One sample yielded the 20 T cell receptor beta chains listed below, sequenced in a study of T cell responses to AZD1222 COVID-19 vaccine. TCRdb's copy holds only in-frame clones and misses some; the assay was immunoSEQ multiplex PCR. The sample includes about 150,000 clones, roughly 92% of them seen just once. This material consisted of peripheral blood, taken on day 0 of AZD1222 vaccination. All receptors come from an adult in good health.

This clone came up once. The V and J genes are TRBV6-5 and TRBJ2-5, with 10 bases fitting TRBD2. The CDR3 covers 14 residues. V lost 10 bases to trimming and J lost 5 bases; unmatched junction nucleotides: 10. Germline V gives CDR1 MNHEY, CDR2 SVGAGI. The CDR3 here is CAISGLAGGETQYF. The DNA of the CDR3 is TGTGCCATCTCGGGGTTAGCGGGAGGCGAGACCCAGTACTTC.

J is TRBJ1-6 and V is TRBV27, with 7 bases lining up with TRBD1. The V and J ends lost 9 bases and 6 bases, in that order; junction bases with no gene match: 14. The CDR3 loop spans 16 amino acids. From germline, CDR1 is MNHEY and CDR2 SMNVEV (reference sequence). CDR3 sequence reads: CASAPDWTGRNSPLHF. The CDR3 coding sequence is TGTGCCAGTGCCCCGGATTGGACAGGTCGTAATTCACCCCTCCACTTT.

J is TRBJ1-1 and V is TRBV4-3; D not resolved. The CDR3 is 18 amino acids. Germline CDR1 LGHNA, CDR2 YSLEER. Deletions cut 4 bases from V and 4 bases from J, with 25 bases between. The CDR3 DNA reads as TGCGCCAGCAGCCCACAACACAGCAGCCCATCATTTATCACTGAAGCTTTCTTT. Translating gives CASSPQHSSPSFITEAFF.

The chain couples TRBV27 to TRBJ1-2, with D unresolved. The CDR3 has 17 residues. V was clipped by 3 bases and J by 1 base, with 18 bases between them. From germline, CDR1 is MNHEY and CDR2 SMNVEV (reference sequence). In DNA, the CDR3 is TGTGCCAGCAGTTTTTTAAGGGATGCACAAGTTAACTATGGCTACACCTTC. Residues: CASSFLRDAQVNYGYTF.

The genes are TRBV5-1 and TRBJ1-1, with D hard to call. The CDR3 consists of 13 residues. V lost 2 bases to trimming and J lost 1 base, with 6 bases between them. Germline V lookup: CDR1 SGHRS, CDR2 YFSETQ. The CDR3 region is CASSFEGNTEAFF. In DNA, the CDR3 is TGCGCCAGCAGCTTTGAAGGGAACACTGAAGCTTTCTTT.

The genes are TRBV18 and TRBJ2-7; 8 bases are shared with TRBD1. V lost 4 bases and J lost 4; bases outside the gene matches: 9. CDR1 is KGHSH and CDR2 is LQKENI in the germline V gene. The CDR3 runs 15 residues. DNA of the CDR3: TGTGCCAGCTCACTAAACTCAGGGGGCGGGTACGAGCAGTACGTC. It translates to CASSLNSGGGYEQYV.

The V gene is TRBV3-1 (or the pseudogene TRBV3-2), the J gene TRBJ1-5; 7 bases are a match to TRBD1. Germline V gives CDR1 LGHDT, CDR2 YNNKEL (reference sequence). CDR3 length: 17 residues. The trim removed 0 bases at V and 6 bases at J, leaving 11 bases unmatched. The CDR3 protein is CASSQDYGQVKGQPQHF. For the CDR3, the DNA is TGTGCCAGCAGCCAAGACTACGGACAGGTTAAGGGTCAGCCCCAGCATTTT.

The chain has TRBV19 and TRBJ1-1, with D uncertain. Per germline, CDR1 LNHDA and CDR2 SQIVND (reference sequence). Deletions cut 5 bases from V and 7 bases from J, with 14 bases between. The CDR3 loop spans 13 amino acids. For the CDR3, the DNA is TGTGCCAGTAGTTCTCTGAGGACCCGTGAAGCTTTCTTT. Protein sequence: CASSSLRTREAFF.

The chain has TRBV24-1 and TRBJ2-5, with D perhaps matching TRBD1 (6 bases). Germline V lookup: CDR1 KGHDR, CDR2 SFDVKD. V was shortened by 5 bases and J by 4 bases, with 7 bases between the two germline ends. CDR3 length: 12 residues. The CDR3 DNA is TGTGCCACCAGTGGACAGGCAGAGACCCAGTACTTC. Its translation: CATSGQAETQYF.

This clone turned up a few times. The chain recombines TRBV4-1 with TRBJ1-1, with D perhaps TRBD1 (5 bases). The length of the CDR3 is 13 residues. The germline V gene has CDR1 MGHRA and CDR2 YSYEKL. The V gene lost 6 bases and the J gene lost 3 bases, with 11 bases spanning the gap. CDR3 sequence: CASSGAVDTEAFF. CDR3 DNA sequence: TGCGCCAGCAGTGGGGCTGTGGACACTGAAGCTTTCTTT.

The rearrangement uses TRBV6-5 and TRBJ1-4, with no clear D. This CDR3 contains 15 residues. Germline V gene sequence: CDR1 MNHEY, CDR2 SVGAGI. Trimming took off 6 bases at V and 1 base at J, with 12 bases between the two ends. The CDR3 here is CASSQEGGTNEKLFF. CDR3 bases: TGTGCCAGCAGCCAAGAGGGTGGAACTAATGAAAAACTGTTTTTT.

This chain joins TRBV6-2 or TRBV6-3 and TRBJ2-1; D gene uncertain. V was trimmed by 6 bases and J by 4 bases, leaving 7 bases between them. Germline V gene sequence: CDR1 MNHEY, CDR2 SVGEGT. CDR3 size: 12 residues. This CDR3 reads CASSLRYNEQFF. The CDR3 region has the DNA TGTGCCAGCAGCCTCAGATACAATGAGCAGTTCTTC.

This clone has only a few counts. The chain carries TRBV4-1 and TRBJ1-2; 7 nucleotides agree with TRBD1. With 3 bases clipped from V and 3 bases from J, the junction kept 7 bases outside the gene matches. This CDR3 comprises 15 residues. Germline CDR1 and CDR2: MGHRA and YSYEKL. Here the CDR3 reads CASSQVGGGDYGYTF. In nucleotides, the CDR3 is TGCGCCAGCAGCCAGGTAGGAGGGGGCGACTATGGCTACACCTTC.

V and J are TRBV30 and TRBJ1-6; 8 nucleotides agree with TRBD1. The CDR3 totals 15 residues. The junction had 8 bases not matched to a gene; V was cut back by 2 bases and J by 8 bases. Per the germline V gene, CDR1 is GTSNPN and CDR2 is SVGIG (reference sequence). The CDR3 here is CAWSKKGQGYSPLHF. DNA of the CDR3: TGTGCCTGGAGTAAGAAAGGACAGGGTTATTCACCCCTCCACTTT.

The chain combines TRBV4-3 with TRBJ1-2; D may be TRBD1 (6 bases). From germline, CDR1 is LGHNA and CDR2 YSLEER. Trimming took off 4 bases at V and 7 bases at J, with 13 bases between the two ends. The CDR3 runs 13 residues. As DNA, the CDR3 is TGCGCCAGCAGCCCCGAGGGGGGTTTTGGCTACACCTTC. Translating it yields CASSPEGGFGYTF.

The gene calls are TRBV7-9 and TRBJ2-3, with a weak D call TRBD2 (5 bases). The CDR3 is 14 residues long. Per germline, CDR1 SEHNR and CDR2 FQNEAQ (reference sequence). V lost 5 bases and J lost 2, with 11 bases in between. The CDR3 DNA sequence: TGTGCCAGCAGCCGTGGACTTCTCACAGATACGCAGTATTTT. It codes for CASSRGLLTDTQYF.

V is TRBV19 and J is TRBJ2-3; D may be TRBD2 (6 bases). The V end was cut by 5 bases, the J end by 0 bases, with 18 bases between. Germline V lookup: CDR1 LNHDA, CDR2 SQIVND (reference sequence). The length of the CDR3 is 17 residues. The CDR3: CASSSGGAIRSTDTQYF. CDR3 bases: TGTGCCAGTAGTTCTGGCGGGGCAATCCGTAGCACAGATACGCAGTATTTT.

The chain couples TRBV10-1 to TRBJ1-2; D unclear. Germline CDR1 WNHNN, CDR2 SYGVQD (reference sequence). V lost 4 bases, J lost 8 bases, and 17 bases lay in between. The CDR3 spans 14 residues. The CDR3 protein is CASSAVMDVDGYTF. Written as DNA, the CDR3 is TGCGCCAGCAGTGCAGTCATGGATGTTGACGGCTACACCTTC.

This chain joins TRBV3-1 (or the pseudogene TRBV3-2) and TRBJ2-2, with 9 bases matching TRBD2. CDR3 length: 15 residues. J was trimmed by 5 bases and V by 4 bases; bases with no gene match: 5. CDR1 and CDR2 from the germline V gene are LGHDT and YNNKEL (reference sequence). This CDR3 is CASSRLAGQTGELFF. Here the CDR3 DNA reads TGTGCCAGCAGCCGTCTAGCGGGACAGACCGGGGAGCTGTTTTTT.

The chain is built from TRBV6-5 and TRBJ1-4; no reliable D call. Germline assignment: CDR1 MNHEY and CDR2 SVGAGI. The CDR3 spans 15 residues. V gave up 0 bases and J gave up 6 bases, with 11 bases separating them. CDR3 bases: TGTGCCAGCAGTTACTCCTTGGGCCAGGATGAAAAACTGTTTTTT. This translates into CASSYSLGQDEKLFF.